The source of this T cell receptor (beta chain) is a study of T cell repertoires in cytomegalovirus infection. With 2 bases removed from V and 2 bases from J, the gap between germline ends came to 9 bases. Germline V CDR1 and CDR2: LNHDA, SQIVND (reference sequence). The CDR3 is 15 residues long. TCRdb ran MiXCR on the reads and lists one entry per CDR3 protein. This table has around 710,000 distinct CDR3 sequences, almost 30% appearing once. This clonotype has more than one count but fewer than ten. Its matching antigen is unknown. The sequence derives from a human donor in good health (CMV status not recorded). Some clones in this sample may be carry-over from other donors' samples. The chain joins TRBV19 to TRBJ1-4; maybe TRBD1 (5 bases). The specimen was cultured CD8+ T cells from PBMCs, collected from culture after CMV antigen stimulation. CDR3 in amino acids: CASSIQGGTNEKLFF. In nucleotides, the CDR3 is TGTGCCAGTAGTATACAGGGTGGGACTAATGAAAAACTGTTTTTT.